This section outlines one T cell receptor (beta chain) sequence together with its context. Its cognate antigen has yet to be identified. No much larger clone exists at a distance of one base, and base qualities are not known. Per the publication, the time point label means: baseline before first vaccination. Vaccinee samples came from UK trials COV001 and COV002, including a single-blind randomized controlled phase 2/3 trial of AZD1222 (ChAdOx1 nCoV-19) in healthy adults. Trial participant PBMC samples were collected at day 0 and day 28 after the second dose for TCRbeta chain sequencing. The CDR3 regions of human TCRbeta chains were analyzed by immunosequencing. In the authors' own workflow: TCRs in the repertoires were compared against a reference library of SARS-CoV-2-specific TCRs that had been generated with the MIRA antigen-specificity platform. Breadth meant the fraction of unique TCRs that were SARS-CoV-2-associated, whereas depth meant the fraction of total T cells that were SARS-CoV-2-associated. Using the MIRA data, each spike-specific TCR was assigned both to the spike region to which the TCR was reactive and to a CD4 or CD8 class. Log10-transformed breadth and depth values were compared by one-way ANOVA with Sidak's multiple comparisons tests. The table was pulled from immuneACCESS by TCRdb, which kept in-frame rearrangements only. Such tables lose some clones; where checked, under half of the loss comes from unresolved V genes, and the rest has no known cause. V, J and clone size were drawn from that table, and D and trimming were deduced from the DNA. In all, the sample holds about 91,000 clones, and over 75% of those were seen once. Together, the top ten hold about a fifth of the sample.

This record comes from a study of T cell responses to AZD1222 COVID-19 vaccine (dated by TCRdb to 2020 to 2023). At the level of the whole study: AZD1222 recipients with second doses at about 4 weeks or about 12 weeks were pooled, because spike-specific TCR depth and breadth did not differ between schedules. Trial participants were enrolled by age into 18-55, 56-69 and 70-plus year subgroups, with about 150, 27 and 61 TCR-sequenced participants respectively. A total of approximately 250 trial participants underwent TCR sequencing, of whom approximately 200 had received two doses of AZD1222 and 26 had received two doses of the MenACWY control vaccine.

Spanning cysteine to phenylalanine, the CDR3 consists of 16 amino acids. Of all the DNA, just the CDR3 is kept, 48 bases in frame from base 1. Taken from the germline V gene, the CDR1 and CDR2 loops are KGHSH and LQKENI. Germline trimming: 3 bases from V, 3 bases from J; junction bases outside gene matches: 7. General study outcomes and caveats: Spike-specific TCR breadth and depth rose significantly after two AZD1222 doses compared with day 0 and with MenACWY recipients. Reportedly, almost half of the unique spike-specific TCRs recognized epitopes lying outside the regions that are mutated in the B.1.351 and B.1.1.7 variants. Participants were mostly white British, with more females than males. The authors suggested clonal diversity may have been underestimated. CD4 TCRs associated with the vaccine covered the entire spike protein, and the dominant responses were in regions 160-218 and 743-854. Conclusions about previously exposed vaccinees are limited, since just five or six AZD1222 recipients were seropositive for SARS-CoV-2 at baseline. No day 14 peak-response samples were available, so repertoires were characterized only after the peak T cell response. In the small 56-69-year group, the increase in depth fell short of significance, most likely because of low power.

The sequence was collected from an adult in good health. The sequence links TRBV18 to TRBJ2-1; 8 central bases correspond to TRBD2. The material sequenced was peripheral blood, taken on day 0 of AZD1222 vaccination. The CDR3 in this case is CASSPRGTSGYNEQFF. The bases read TGTGCCAGCTCACCCCGCGGAACTAGCGGCTACAATGAGCAGTTCTTC. The full variable domain, completed from the reference TRBV18 and TRBJ2-1 proteins outside the CDR3, reads NAGVMQNPRHLVRRRGQEARLRCSPMKGHSHVYWYRQLPEEGLKFMVYLQKENIIDESGMPKERFSAEFPKEGPSILRIQQVVRGDSAAYFCASSPRGTSGYNEQFFGPGTRLTVL.